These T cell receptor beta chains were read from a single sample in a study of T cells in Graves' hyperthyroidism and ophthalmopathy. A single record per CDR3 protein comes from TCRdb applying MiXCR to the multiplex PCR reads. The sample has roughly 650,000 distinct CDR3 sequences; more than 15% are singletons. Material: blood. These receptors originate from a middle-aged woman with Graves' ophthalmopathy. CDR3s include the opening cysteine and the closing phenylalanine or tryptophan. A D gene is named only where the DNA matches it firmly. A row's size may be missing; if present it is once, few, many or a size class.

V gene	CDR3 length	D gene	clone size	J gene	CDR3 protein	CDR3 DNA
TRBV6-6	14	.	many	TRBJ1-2	CASSYSMGNYGYTF	TGTGCCAGCAGTTACTCCATGGGGAACTATGGCTACACCTTC
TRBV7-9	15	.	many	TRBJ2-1	CASSFPGGYYNEQFF	TGTGCCAGCAGCTTTCCTGGAGGGTACTACAATGAGCAGTTCTTC
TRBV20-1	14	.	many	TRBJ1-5	CSAEGLPSNQPQHF	TGCAGTGCTGAGGGACTCCCTAGCAATCAGCCCCAGCATTTT
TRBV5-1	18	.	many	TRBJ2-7	CASSSGMIAISGLYEQYF	TGCGCCAGCAGCTCCGGAATGATCGCCATTTCGGGCCTCTACGAGCAGTACTTC
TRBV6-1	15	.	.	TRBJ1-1	CASSEPKGWTAEAFF	TGTGCCAGCAGTGAGCCCAAGGGGTGGACTGCTGAAGCTTTCTTT
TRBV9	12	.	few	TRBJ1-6	CASSALNSPLHF	TGTGCCAGCAGCGCCCTTAATTCACCCCTCCACTTT
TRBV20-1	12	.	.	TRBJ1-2	CSVNGQYGGYTF	TGCAGTGTTAACGGACAGTATGGGGGCTACACCTTC
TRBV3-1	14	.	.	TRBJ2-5	CASSPGRKQETQYF	TGTGCCAGCAGCCCGGGACGGAAGCAAGAGACCCAGTACTTC
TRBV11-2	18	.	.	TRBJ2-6	CASSLDRGYGSGANVLTF	TGTGCCAGCAGCTTAGATCGGGGGTATGGCTCTGGGGCCAACGTCCTGACTTTC
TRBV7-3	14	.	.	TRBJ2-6	CASSRSTGANVLTF	TGTGCCAGCAGCCGAAGTACCGGGGCCAACGTCCTGACTTTC
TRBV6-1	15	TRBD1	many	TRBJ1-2	CASSSFGTDRYGYTF	TGTGCCAGCAGTAGTTTCGGGACAGACAGATATGGCTACACCTTC
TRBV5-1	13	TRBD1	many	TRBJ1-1	CASSWGQADPAFF	TGCGCCAGCAGCTGGGGACAGGCAGACCCAGCTTTCTTT
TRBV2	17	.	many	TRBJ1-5	CASSERKWNSRNQPQHF	TGTGCCAGCAGTGAACGTAAATGGAACAGCCGAAATCAGCCCCAGCATTTT
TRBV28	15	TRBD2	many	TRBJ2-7	CASSLLAGSGDEQYF	TGTGCCAGCAGTTTACTAGCGGGGAGCGGGGACGAGCAGTACTTC
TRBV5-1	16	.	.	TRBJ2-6	CASSLTGARGANVLTF	TGCGCCAGCAGCTTGACGGGGGCGCGGGGGGCCAACGTCCTGACTTTC
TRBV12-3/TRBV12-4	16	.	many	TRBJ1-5	CASTRLGWDGNQPQHF	TGTGCCAGCACCCGATTAGGGTGGGATGGCAATCAGCCCCAGCATTTT
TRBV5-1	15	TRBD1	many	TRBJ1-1	CASSPGMTGAAEAFF	TGCGCCAGCAGCCCGGGAATGACAGGGGCAGCTGAAGCTTTCTTT
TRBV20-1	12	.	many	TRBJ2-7	CSASINGYEQYF	TGCAGTGCTAGTATAAACGGTTACGAGCAGTACTTC
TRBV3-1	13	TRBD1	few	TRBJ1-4	CASSHTGVEKLFF	TGTGCCAGCAGCCACACAGGGGTGGAAAAACTGTTTTTT
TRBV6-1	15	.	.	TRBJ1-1	CASSEAGGVFTEAFF	TGTGCCAGCAGTGAAGCTGGGGGAGTCTTCACTGAAGCTTTCTTT
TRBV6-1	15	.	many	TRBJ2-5	CASSGAGRIQETQYF	TGTGCCAGCAGTGGAGCAGGACGGATACAAGAGACCCAGTACTTC
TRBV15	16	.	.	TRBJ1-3	CATSRGADISGNTIYF	TGTGCCACCAGCAGAGGGGCAGATATTTCTGGAAACACCATATATTTT
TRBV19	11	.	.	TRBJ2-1	CASGGPGEQFF	TGTGCCAGTGGGGGCCCGGGAGAGCAGTTCTTC